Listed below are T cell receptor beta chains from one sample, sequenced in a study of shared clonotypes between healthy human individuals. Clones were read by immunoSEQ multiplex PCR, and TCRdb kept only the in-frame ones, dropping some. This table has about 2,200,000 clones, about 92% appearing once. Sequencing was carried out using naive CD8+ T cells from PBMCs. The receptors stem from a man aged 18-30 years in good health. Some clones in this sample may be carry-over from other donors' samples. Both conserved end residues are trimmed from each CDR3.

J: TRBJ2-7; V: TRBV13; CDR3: ASSSPGQGDPEQY
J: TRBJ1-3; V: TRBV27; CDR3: ASSLTGRGNTIY
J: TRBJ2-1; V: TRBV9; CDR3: ASSVGDRDNEQF
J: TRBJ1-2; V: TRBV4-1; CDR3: ASSQDRATGNGYT
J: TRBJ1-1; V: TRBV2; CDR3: ASRFGVGNTEAF
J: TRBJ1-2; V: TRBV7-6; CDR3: ASSSSDNYGYT
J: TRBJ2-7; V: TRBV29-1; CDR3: SVRDPYEQY
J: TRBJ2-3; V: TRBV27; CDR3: ASSPDRGYTDTQY
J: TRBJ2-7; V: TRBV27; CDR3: ASSLQGGYEQY
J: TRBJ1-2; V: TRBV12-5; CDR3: ASGTGGSYGYT
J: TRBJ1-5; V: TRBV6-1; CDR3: ASSDPGQINQPQH
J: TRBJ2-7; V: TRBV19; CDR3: ASSIDLASGSYEQY
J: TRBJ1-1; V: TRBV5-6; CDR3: ASSPGQGTEAF
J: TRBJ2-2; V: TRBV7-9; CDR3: ASSWVLAPNTGELF
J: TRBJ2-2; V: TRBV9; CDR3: ASSVPSEAGELF
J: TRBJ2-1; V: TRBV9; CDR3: ASSVVGGSYNEQF
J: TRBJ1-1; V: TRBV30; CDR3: AWSGVGAVNTEAF
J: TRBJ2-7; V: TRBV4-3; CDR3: ASSQALGSAYEQY
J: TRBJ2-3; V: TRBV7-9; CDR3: ATTPGTSTDTQY
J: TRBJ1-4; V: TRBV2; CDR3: ASTRGTGVNEKLF
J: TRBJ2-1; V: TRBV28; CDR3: ASRLDRGYSYNEQF
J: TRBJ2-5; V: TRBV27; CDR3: ASSLFQGGRETQY
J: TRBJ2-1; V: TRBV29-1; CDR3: SVEGGRLRDNEQF
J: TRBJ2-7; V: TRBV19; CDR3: ASSWGIAGEGSYEQY
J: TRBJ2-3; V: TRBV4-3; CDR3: ASSQGLGSTDTQY
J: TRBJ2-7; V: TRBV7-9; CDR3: ASIGGGDDYEQY
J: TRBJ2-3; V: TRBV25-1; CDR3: ASSEYKAEATDTQY
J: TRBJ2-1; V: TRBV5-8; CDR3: ASSLVGVYNEQF
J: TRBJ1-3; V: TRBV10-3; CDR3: ATWTGHSGNTIY
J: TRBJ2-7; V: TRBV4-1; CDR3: ASSPREGSTYEQY
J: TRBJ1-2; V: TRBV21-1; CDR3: ASSAPGERPYGYT
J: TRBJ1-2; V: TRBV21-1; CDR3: ASSRQITTNYGYT
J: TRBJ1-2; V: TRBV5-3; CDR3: ARSLWKLTPKCRGSNYGYT
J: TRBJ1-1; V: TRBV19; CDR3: ASSIKGNTEAF
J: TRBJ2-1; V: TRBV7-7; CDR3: ASSLGPGIADEQF
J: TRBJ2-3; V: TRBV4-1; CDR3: ASSQDETVSSTDTQY
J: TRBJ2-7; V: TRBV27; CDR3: ASTSRTGFHEQY
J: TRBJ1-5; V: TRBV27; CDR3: ASSPWTGEVLGPQH
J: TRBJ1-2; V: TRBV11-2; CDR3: ASSSTSGTNYGYT
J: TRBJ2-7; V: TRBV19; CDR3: ASSDRGRDEQY
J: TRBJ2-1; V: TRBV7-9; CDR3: ASSRQGWEQF
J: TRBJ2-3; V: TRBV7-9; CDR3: ASSNRTSGNPTDTQY
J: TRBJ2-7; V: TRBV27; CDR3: ASTRIAGGLYEQY
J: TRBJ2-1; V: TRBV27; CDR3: ASRPSLIGTSGRNNEQF
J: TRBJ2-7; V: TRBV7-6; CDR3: ASSHPKKEQY
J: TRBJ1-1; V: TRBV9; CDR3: ASSLQGGTEAF
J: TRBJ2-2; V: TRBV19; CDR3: ASSTFKIGHRELF
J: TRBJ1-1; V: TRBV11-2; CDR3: ASSLAPRGFTEAF